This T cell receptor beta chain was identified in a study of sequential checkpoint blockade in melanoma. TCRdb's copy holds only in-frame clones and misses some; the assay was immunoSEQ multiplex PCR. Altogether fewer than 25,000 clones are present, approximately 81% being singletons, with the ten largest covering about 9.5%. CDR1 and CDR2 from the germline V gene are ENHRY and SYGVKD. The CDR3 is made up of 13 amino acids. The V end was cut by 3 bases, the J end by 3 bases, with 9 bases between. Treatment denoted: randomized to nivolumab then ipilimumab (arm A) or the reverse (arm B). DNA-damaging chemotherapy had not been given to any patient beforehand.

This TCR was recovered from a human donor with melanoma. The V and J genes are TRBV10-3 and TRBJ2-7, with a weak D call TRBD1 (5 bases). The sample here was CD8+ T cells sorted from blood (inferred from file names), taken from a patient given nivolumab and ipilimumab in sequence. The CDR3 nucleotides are TGTGCCATCAGTGACAGGGCCCGCTACGAGCAGTACTTC. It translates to CAISDRARYEQYF.